The sequence of this T cell receptor beta chain was determined in a study of persistence of HIV-infected CD4 T cells. Study overall: Up to about 180 mL blood was drawn at multiple time points; two donors had single-time leukapheresis. Points from the study as a whole: Proviral oligoclonality tracked with TCR oligoclonality within the same sorted cells. Degenerate expanded CDR3beta sequences were enriched among CMV- and Gag-responding cells.

Sequencing used immunoSEQ version 4 in survey mode. Data came from immunoSEQ multiplex PCR; TCRdb stores just in-frame clones and leaves some out. The data show 15,000 to 20,000 clones, about 65% seen once. Remarks on this clone: The antigen remains unidentified.

Lysates of CMV-infected fibroblasts at 9.5 to 10 ug/mL stimulated these cells. Sorting of responding CD4+ T cells relied on upregulated CD40 ligand together with CD69. Donors were HIV-1-infected adults who began suppressive ART during chronic infection. This clonotype was obtained from an adult woman with HIV who was CMV-seropositive. Sequenced here: CD4+ T cells sorted from PBMCs after approximately 19-hour stimulation, sampled from a patient who received antiretroviral therapy.

Written as DNA, the CDR3 is TGCGCCAGCAGCGTCACAGGGGTTGGAGGCTACACCTTC. Its translation: CASSVTGVGGYTF. The chain uses TRBV5-1 and TRBJ1-2, with 7 positions matching TRBD1. The germline V gene encodes CDR1 SGHRS and CDR2 YFSETQ. This CDR3 region has 13 residues. V lost 4 bases, J lost 8 bases, and 8 bases stayed unmatched. The variable domain in full, with the rest retrieved from reference TRBV5-1 and TRBJ1-2, is KAGVTQTPRYLIKTRGQQVTLSCSPISGHRSVSWYQQTPGQGLQFLFEYFSETQRNKGNFPGRFSGRQFSNSRSEMNVSTLELGDSALYLCASSVTGVGGYTFGSGTRLTVV.